The 21 T cell receptor beta chains below were found in one sample sequenced in a study of T cell clonotyping in hematopoietic cell transplantation. TCRdb keeps only in-frame clones here, not all; method: immunoSEQ multiplex PCR. Of roughly 29,000 clones in the sample, approximately 80% are singletons; the top ten hold less than 7%. Time point specified: recipient sample about 28 days before transplant, after cytoreduction. The sample in question was peripheral blood mononuclear cells, obtained before stem cell transplant. These receptors were collected from a young woman with chronic myeloid leukemia. Some clones in this sample may be carry-over from other donors' samples.

J is TRBJ2-3 and V is TRBV5-1; the D gene is possibly TRBD2 (7 bases). The CDR3 contains 15 residues. Trimming cost V 3 bases and J 6 bases, with 17 bases left between them. Germline V gene sequence: CDR1 SGHRS, CDR2 YFSETQ. The CDR3 nucleotides are TGCGCCAGCAGCTATGGGGGGGGGCCGGGGGATACGCAGTATTTT. This encodes CASSYGGGPGDTQYF. Together with reference TRBV5-1 and TRBJ2-3, the CDR3 gives the full variable domain: KAGVTQTPRYLIKTRGQQVTLSCSPISGHRSVSWYQQTPGQGLQFLFEYFSETQRNKGNFPGRFSGRQFSNSRSEMNVSTLELGDSALYLCASSYGGGPGDTQYFGPGTRLTVL.

A single count supports this clone. The CDR3 region has the DNA TGTGCCAGCAGCTCCCCCCGGGACGCAATCCCAACTGAAGCTTTCTTT. This translates into CASSSPRDAIPTEAFF. The chain has TRBV7-9 and TRBJ1-1; the D gene is possibly TRBD1 (5 bases). This CDR3 is built from 16 residues. Germline loops: CDR1 SEHNR, CDR2 FQNEAQ (reference sequence). The ends were cut back, 4 bases at V and 5 bases at J, with 20 bases in the middle.

The V gene is TRBV29-1, the J gene TRBJ1-2; 7 nucleotides agree with TRBD1. The CDR3 is 16 residues long. Germline assignment: CDR1 SQVTM and CDR2 ANQGSEA. V trimming: 6 bases; J trimming: 4 bases; junction bases outside the gene matches: 17. CDR3 residues: CSVSPRGGESFYGYTF. CDR3 sequence (DNA): TGCAGCGTGTCCCCCAGAGGGGGCGAATCCTTCTATGGCTACACCTTC.

The chain recombines TRBV7-9 with TRBJ1-6; 7 bases align to TRBD1. V lost 2 bases, J lost 10 bases, and 8 bases stayed unmatched. Germline values: CDR1 SEHNR, CDR2 FQNEAQ (reference sequence). The CDR3 runs to 15 residues. The CDR3 coding sequence is TGTGCCAGCAGCTTATGGGGACAGCGTCAATCACCCCTCCACTTT. Translating gives CASSLWGQRQSPLHF.

This chain connects TRBV7-2 to TRBJ1-2; perhaps TRBD1 as D (6 bases). This CDR3 spans 14 amino acids. CDR1 is SGHTA and CDR2 is FQGNSA in the germline V gene. V was clipped by 1 base and J by 5 bases, with 11 bases between them. CDR3 in amino acids: CASSLGDKRYGYTF. As DNA, the CDR3 is TGTGCCAGCAGCTTAGGGGACAAGAGATATGGCTACACCTTC.

This chain joins TRBV2 and TRBJ1-2, with D tentatively TRBD1 (5 bases). CDR1 is SNHLY, CDR2 FYNNEI, per germline. V lost 9 bases to trimming and J lost 3 bases, with 11 bases between them. The CDR3 has 12 residues. The CDR3 reads CARGTLDYGYTF. CDR3 DNA sequence: TGTGCCAGAGGGACGCTCGACTATGGCTACACCTTC.

V is TRBV6-1 and J is TRBJ1-3; 7 bases match TRBD1. CDR1 and CDR2 (germline): MNHNS, SASEGT. The trim removed 0 bases at V and 4 bases at J, leaving 12 bases unmatched. The CDR3 contains 18 residues. The CDR3 here is CASSEAPGTVMGGNTIYF. Written as DNA, the CDR3 is TGTGCCAGCAGTGAAGCGCCAGGGACAGTAATGGGAGGAAACACCATATATTTT.

The rearrangement joins TRBV5-6 to TRBJ1-5; D possibly corresponds to TRBD1 (5 bases). Between the trimmed V and J ends, which lost 1 base and 6 bases, there was a span of 14 bases. Per the germline V gene, CDR1 is SGHDT and CDR2 is YYEEEE. This CDR3 is built from 15 residues. CDR3 protein: CASSLRGYRVQPQHF. CDR3 in DNA: TGTGCCAGCAGCTTGAGGGGATATAGAGTTCAGCCCCAGCATTTT.

This clone was observed once. This chain links TRBV7-9 with TRBJ1-2; TRBD1 agrees at 7 bases. The CDR3 extends over 15 amino acids. Germline CDR1 and CDR2: SEHNR and FQNEAQ (reference sequence). Trimming cost V 3 bases and J 4 bases; bases outside gene matches: 8. The CDR3 DNA reads as TGTGCCAGCAGCTTTATCCGACAGGGCTTCTATGGCTACACCTTC. Protein sequence: CASSFIRQGFYGYTF. Supplemented by reference TRBV7-9 and TRBJ1-2, the full variable domain reads DTGVSQNPRHKITKRGQNVTFRCDPISEHNRLYWYRQTLGQGPEFLTYFQNEAQLEKSRLLSDRFSAERPKGSFSTLEIQRTEQGDSAMYLCASSFIRQGFYGYTFGSGTRLTVV.

This rearrangement joins TRBV19 to TRBJ1-2; D is perhaps TRBD1 (6 bases). This CDR3 contains 14 residues. V was pared by 4 bases and J by 7 bases, with 16 bases between. Germline values: CDR1 LNHDA, CDR2 SQIVND (reference sequence). CDR3 sequence: CASSTVTGGGGYTF. CDR3 coding DNA: TGTGCCAGTAGTACCGTGACAGGAGGCGGTGGCTACACCTTC. Full variable domain (remainder filled in from reference TRBV19 and TRBJ1-2): DGGITQSPKYLFRKEGQNVTLSCEQNLNHDAMYWYRQDPGQGLRLIYYSQIVNDFQKGDIAEGYSVSREKKESFPLTVTSAQKNPTAFYLCASSTVTGGGGYTFGSGTRLTVV.

This rearrangement joins TRBV6-5 to TRBJ2-7; D might be TRBD1 (6 bases). Germline-derived CDR1 and CDR2 are MNHEY and SVGAGI. This CDR3 comprises 14 residues. Trimming left V 8 bases short and J 2 bases short, with 16 bases between. The CDR3 region is CASRIGQGTYEQYF. CDR3 DNA sequence: TGTGCCAGCCGAATCGGGCAGGGGACCTACGAGCAGTACTTC.

DNA for the CDR3: TGTGCCAGCAGTAAGACGCAGGGGAACTATGGCTACACCTTC. Translated, it gives CASSKTQGNYGYTF. The V and J genes are TRBV6-6 and TRBJ1-2; D perhaps matches TRBD1 (6 bases). Germline CDR1 and CDR2: MNHNY and SVGAGI (reference sequence). Trimming removed 5 bases at V and 2 bases at J, with 12 bases between. CDR3 length equals 14 residues.

V and J are TRBV2 and TRBJ2-7; D is ambiguous. Germline CDR1 and CDR2: SNHLY and FYNNEI. The CDR3 loop spans 15 amino acids. V gave up 2 bases and J gave up 0 bases, with 11 bases separating them. In nucleotides, the CDR3 is TGTGCCAGCAGTGAACCCACCTCGAGCTCCTACGAGCAGTACGTC. It codes for CASSEPTSSSYEQYV.

The count of this clone is one. The chain combines TRBV6-6 with TRBJ1-4; D unclear. With 6 bases removed from V and 8 bases from J, the gap between germline ends came to 19 bases. The CDR3 runs to 15 residues. Germline CDR1 reads MNHNY; CDR2 reads SVGAGI (reference sequence). The chain's CDR3 is CASRPLLGRREKLFF. CDR3 coding DNA: TGTGCCAGCAGGCCACTCTTGGGCCGCCGGGAAAAACTGTTTTTT.

The chain has TRBV5-4 and TRBJ2-4, with unresolved D. The CDR3 spans 13 residues. The V end lost 4 bases, the J end lost 8 bases, and 13 bases lay between the germline ends. The germline V gene encodes CDR1 SGHNT and CDR2 YYREEE (reference sequence). Here the CDR3 DNA reads TGTGCCAGCAGCCGTACCAATTGGGACATTCAGTACTTC. Protein: CASSRTNWDIQYF.

This clone appeared once. The chain links TRBV28 to TRBJ2-1; unclear D gene. Trimming left V 5 bases short and J 4 bases short, with 15 bases between. Per germline, CDR1 MDHEN and CDR2 SYDVKM. The CDR3 runs 15 residues. The CDR3 is CASSPDQAYYNEQFF. As DNA, the CDR3 is TGTGCCAGCAGTCCCGACCAGGCCTATTACAATGAGCAGTTCTTC.

The chain recombines TRBV28 with TRBJ1-2; TRBD1 matches 9 bases. The V segment lost 7 bases and the J segment 0 bases; nucleotides outside the gene matches: 9. The germline gives CDR1 MDHEN, CDR2 SYDVKM. This CDR3 has 16 amino acids. In DNA, the CDR3 is TGTGCCAGCACCGTCCCGGGACAGGGCGCTAACTATGGCTACACCTTC. Residues: CASTVPGQGANYGYTF.

The chain recombines TRBV7-3 with TRBJ1-1; no reliable D call. The germline V gene encodes CDR1 SGHTA and CDR2 FQGTGA. The CDR3 covers 13 residues. The germline V and J ends were trimmed by 0 bases and 0 bases, with 2 bases remaining between them. This CDR3 reads CASSLTVNTEAFF. The CDR3 nucleotides are TGTGCCAGCAGCTTAACAGTGAACACTGAAGCTTTCTTT.

The J gene is TRBJ2-3, the V gene TRBV11-3; no clear D. The CDR3 contains 14 residues. Germline V gives CDR1 SGHNT, CDR2 YENEEA. V lost 1 base to trimming and J lost 2 bases, with 7 bases between them. As DNA, the CDR3 is TGTGCCAGCAGCTTAGGAACTGTCACAGATACGCAGTATTTT. This codes for CASSLGTVTDTQYF.

Relative to its sample, this clone is medium-sized. V usage is TRBV7-8 and J usage is TRBJ1-2, with D perhaps TRBD1 (5 bases). The CDR3 is 13 residues long. V lost 7 bases and J lost 8, with 17 bases in between. Germline values: CDR1 SGHVS, CDR2 FQNEAQ. The CDR3 DNA reads as TGTGCCAGCATGGGCTTTACCTCAGGGGGCTACACCTTC. Translating it yields CASMGFTSGGYTF.

The rearrangement uses TRBV27 and TRBJ1-4, with 7 bases identical to TRBD1. Germline V gene lookup returns CDR1 MNHEY and CDR2 SMNVEV (reference sequence). The trim removed 5 bases at V and 7 bases at J, leaving 10 bases unmatched. The CDR3 extends over 15 amino acids. The CDR3 DNA sequence: TGTGCCAGCAGTCCCTACACAGGGGCGGGTGAAAAACTGTTTTTT. Encoded protein: CASSPYTGAGEKLFF.